Presented here are 9 T cell receptor beta chains from one specimen sequenced in a study of OX40 agonist ivuxolimab in advanced cancers. Libraries were prepared through the immunoSEQ multiplex PCR assay. Not all clones reach the TCRdb copy of this immuneACCESS table, which keeps in-frame sequences only. Checked studies attribute under half of the gap to unresolved V genes and leave the rest unexplained. For this sample the table gives about 77,000 clones, of which around four fifths were detected only once. Together, the top ten hold around 0.8% of the sample. The specimen was CD4+ or CD8+ T cells sorted from blood, collected in a trial of the OX40 agonist ivuxolimab. These receptors came from an adult with an advanced solid tumor such as melanoma, head and neck, liver or kidney cancer.

This clone has a single count. This chain connects TRBV25-1 to TRBJ1-1; D gene uncertain. V shed 7 bases and J shed 1 base, with 10 bases lying between them. The germline V gene encodes CDR1 MGHDK and CDR2 SYGVNS. The CDR3 has 13 amino acids. The CDR3 protein is CASTPPTNTEAFF. The CDR3 DNA reads TGTGCCAGCACCCCCCCTACGAACACTGAAGCTTTCTTT. Using reference TRBV25-1 and TRBJ1-1 for the parts outside the CDR3, the full variable domain is EADIYQTPRYLVIGTGKKITLECSQTMGHDKMYWYQQDPGMELHLIHYSYGVNSTEKGDLSSESTVSRIRTEHFPLTLESARPSHTSQYLCASTPPTNTEAFFGQGTRLTVV.

This clone was counted between two and nine times. The chain joins TRBV9 to TRBJ1-4; no definite D call. Germline V gene sequence: CDR1 SGDLS, CDR2 YYNGEE. V was shortened by 0 bases and J by 10 bases, with 16 bases between the two germline ends. There are 15 residues in the CDR3. The CDR3 here is CASSVAGPKEGKLFF. CDR3 DNA: TGTGCCAGCAGCGTAGCCGGGCCAAAGGAGGGAAAACTGTTTTTT.

The V and J genes are TRBV6-5 and TRBJ1-6, with 8 bases identical to TRBD1. Germline loops: CDR1 MNHEY, CDR2 SVGAGI. The CDR3 is made up of 14 amino acids. V was pared by 5 bases and J by 7 bases, with 4 bases of the junction left unmatched. The CDR3 reads CASSDRGGNSPLHF. The CDR3 DNA reads TGTGCCAGCAGTGACAGGGGAGGGAATTCACCCCTCCACTTT.

The gene calls are TRBV5-5 and TRBJ2-5, with 7 bases matching TRBD2. Germline CDR1 and CDR2: SGHKS and YYEKEE (reference sequence). The CDR3 spans 16 residues. The V and J ends lost 2 bases and 3 bases, in that order; junction bases with no gene match: 10. The CDR3 here is CASSLVSGTTKETQYF. The CDR3, as DNA: TGTGCCAGCAGCTTAGTTTCCGGGACTACAAAAGAGACCCAGTACTTC.

The V and J genes are TRBV5-6 and TRBJ1-6; D is undetermined. This CDR3 has 16 amino acids. CDR1 and CDR2 from the germline V gene are SGHDT and YYEEEE. Trimming stripped 4 bases from V and 2 bases from J, with 13 bases between. CDR3 loop: CASSPPGTTYNSPLHF. CDR3 nucleotides: TGTGCCAGCAGCCCTCCGGGTACGACCTATAATTCACCCCTCCACTTT.

The chain employs TRBV27 and TRBJ2-7; 10 bases match TRBD2. The CDR3 totals 15 residues. V shed 5 bases, J shed 3 bases, and the junction held 7 bases outside the gene matches. Germline values: CDR1 MNHEY, CDR2 SMNVEV (reference sequence). CDR3 nucleotides: TGTGCCAGCAGTCCCCAACTAGCGGGGCTCTACGAGCAGTACTTC. It is translated as CASSPQLAGLYEQYF.

CDR3 residues: CASSLTSGVSAQFF. In nucleotides, the CDR3 is TGTGCCAGCAGCCTGACTAGCGGGGTTTCTGCGCAGTTCTTC. This chain joins TRBV14 and TRBJ2-1; 11 nucleotides match TRBD2. With V trimmed by 4 bases and J by 12 bases, 8 bases remained unmatched. Germline CDR1 SGHDN, CDR2 FVKESK. The CDR3 has 14 residues.

V is TRBV6-1 and J is TRBJ2-1; D possibly uses TRBD1 or TRBD2 (5 bases each). The length of the CDR3 is 15 residues. V was cut by 8 bases and J by 8 bases, with 22 bases left in between. Germline assignment: CDR1 MNHNS and CDR2 SASEGT. This chain's CDR3 is CASAPQTGVGDEQFF. CDR3 DNA sequence: TGTGCCAGCGCCCCCCAGACCGGGGTGGGGGATGAGCAGTTCTTC.

This clone appeared once. The chain carries TRBV11-1 and TRBJ1-4, with 7 bases fitting TRBD1. Germline CDR1 SGHAT, CDR2 FQDESV (reference sequence). The CDR3 runs to 14 residues. The ends lost 4 bases at V and 7 bases at J; junction bases unmatched: 6. The CDR3 sequence: CASSSRDRSEKLFF. Written as DNA, the CDR3 is TGTGCCAGCAGCTCGCGGGACAGAAGTGAAAAACTGTTTTTT.